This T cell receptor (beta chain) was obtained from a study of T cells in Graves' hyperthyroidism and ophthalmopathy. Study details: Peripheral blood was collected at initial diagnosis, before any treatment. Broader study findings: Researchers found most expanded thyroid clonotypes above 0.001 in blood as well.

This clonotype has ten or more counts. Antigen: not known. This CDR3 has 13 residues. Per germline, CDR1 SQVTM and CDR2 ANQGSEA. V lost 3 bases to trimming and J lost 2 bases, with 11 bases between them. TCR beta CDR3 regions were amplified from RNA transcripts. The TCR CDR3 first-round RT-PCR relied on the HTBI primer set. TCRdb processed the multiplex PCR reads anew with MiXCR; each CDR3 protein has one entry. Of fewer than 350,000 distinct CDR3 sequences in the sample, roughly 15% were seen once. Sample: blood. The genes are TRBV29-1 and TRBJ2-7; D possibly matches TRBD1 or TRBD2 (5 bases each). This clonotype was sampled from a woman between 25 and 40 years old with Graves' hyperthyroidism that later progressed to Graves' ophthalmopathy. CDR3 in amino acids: CSVDAGTAYEQYF. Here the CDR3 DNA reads TGCAGCGTTGATGCTGGGACCGCCTACGAGCAGTACTTC.